The 17 T cell receptor beta chains reported below all come from one sample, sequenced in a study of shared clonotypes between healthy human individuals. Sequencing used immunoSEQ multiplex PCR; TCRdb keeps in-frame clones, though not all of them. The sample lists hundreds of thousands of clones; 73% were seen once. Sequencing used memory CD4+ T cells sorted from blood. Documented subset: CD45RA-negative fraction. All receptors come from a young man in good health.

The rearrangement joins TRBV27 to TRBJ2-1; 14 bases match TRBD2. Per germline, CDR1 MNHEY and CDR2 SMNVEV (reference sequence). CDR3 size: 17 residues. J lost 5 bases, V lost 1 base, and 4 bases had no gene match. This CDR3 reads CASSLYGTSGRDNEQFF. Here the CDR3 DNA reads TGTGCCAGCAGTTTATATGGGACTAGCGGGAGAGACAATGAGCAGTTCTTC.

The rearrangement links TRBV7-5 to TRBJ2-7; the D segment call TRBD1 is taken from the table without a DNA check. TRBV7-5 is shown as a pseudogene. CDR3 length: 13 residues. This chain's CDR3 is CASSPGQADEQYF. The CDR3 bases are TGTGCCAGCAGCCCGGGACAGGCCGACGAGCAGTACTTC.

This chain joins TRBV7-9 and TRBJ1-5; D not certain. CDR1 and CDR2 (germline): SEHNR, FQNEAQ (reference sequence). V lost 1 base to trimming and J lost 7 bases, with 5 bases between them. CDR3 size: 12 residues. CDR3 coding DNA: TGTGCCAGCAGCTTAGATCAGCAGCCCCAGCATTTT. The encoded protein is CASSLDQQPQHF.

The rearrangement joins TRBV6-5 to TRBJ1-2; TRBD1 might be the D (5 bases). V lost 5 bases, J lost 7 bases, and 17 bases lay in between. CDR1 and CDR2 from the germline V gene are MNHEY and SVGAGI. The CDR3 extends over 14 amino acids. CDR3 in amino acids: CASSPLGGESGYTF. The CDR3 DNA is TGTGCCAGCAGTCCGCTGGGGGGGGAGAGTGGCTACACCTTC.

The V gene is TRBV18, the J gene TRBJ2-5, with D perhaps TRBD2 (5 bases). V shed 2 bases and J shed 0 bases, with 13 bases lying between them. The CDR3 loop spans 16 amino acids. Germline CDR1 reads KGHSH; CDR2 reads LQKENI. The CDR3 spells CASSPASFRNQETQYF. CDR3 DNA sequence: TGTGCCAGCTCACCAGCTAGCTTTCGGAACCAAGAGACCCAGTACTTC.

About this clone: The sample has other DNA sequences that encode this CDR3 too. The genes are TRBV11-2 and TRBJ2-3, with TRBD2 as a possible D gene (6 bases). Germline V CDR1 and CDR2: SGHAT, FQNNGV. CDR3 length: 15 amino acids. The V and J ends lost 2 bases and 0 bases respectively, with 9 bases between them. The CDR3 DNA reads as TGTGCCAGCAGCTTACGGGGGACTAGCACAGATACGCAGTATTTT. It translates to CASSLRGTSTDTQYF.

This clone was recorded once. The V and J genes are TRBV25-1 and TRBJ1-1; 9 bases fit TRBD1. The V gene's germline CDR1 is MGHDK and CDR2 SYGVNS. This CDR3 region has 16 residues. The V segment lost 0 bases and the J segment 5 bases; nucleotides outside the gene matches: 7. Written as DNA, the CDR3 is TGTGCCAGCAGTGAATATCTGGACAGGGGAGGGACTGAAGCTTTCTTT. Translating it yields CASSEYLDRGGTEAFF.

The chain couples TRBV6-5 to TRBJ1-2; 8 positions match TRBD1. The CDR3 totals 16 residues. With V trimmed by 4 bases and J by 4 bases, 11 bases remained unmatched. CDR1 and CDR2 (germline): MNHEY, SVGAGI. Here the CDR3 DNA reads TGTGCCAGCAGTTTATCAGGGGGCGCGAAGTTCTATGGCTACACCTTC. Amino acid sequence: CASSLSGGAKFYGYTF.

This chain links TRBV5-1 with TRBJ2-7, with D perhaps being TRBD1 or TRBD2 (5 bases each). Germline V CDR1 and CDR2: SGHRS, YFSETQ. The V end lost 5 bases, the J end lost 2 bases, and 11 bases lay between the germline ends. CDR3 length: 13 amino acids. CDR3 DNA sequence: TGCGCCAGCAGTCGGGACCCGACCTACGAGCAGTACTTC. Its protein is CASSRDPTYEQYF.

V and J are TRBV2 and TRBJ2-7, with D maybe TRBD2 (5 bases). The CDR3 has 12 amino acids. The germline gives CDR1 SNHLY, CDR2 FYNNEI. The V end lost 8 bases, the J end lost 0 bases, and 8 bases lay between the germline ends. CDR3 DNA: TGTGCCAGCGGGAGCCCCTCCTACGAGCAGTACTTC. It encodes CASGSPSYEQYF.

Notes on this clone: This specimen includes other DNA sequences encoding the same CDR3. The CDR3 DNA reads TGCAGCGTGGGGACTAGCGGCCGCTGGGAGACCCAGTACTTC. The encoded protein is CSVGTSGRWETQYF. The chain combines TRBV29-1 with TRBJ2-5; the match to TRBD2 covers 11 bases. Germline lookup yields CDR1 SQVTM and CDR2 ANQGSEA. The J segment lost 5 bases and the V segment lost 6 bases, leaving 8 bases of the junction unmatched. This CDR3 has 14 amino acids. Using reference TRBV29-1 and TRBJ2-5 for the parts outside the CDR3, the full variable domain is SAVISQKPSRDICQRGTSLTIQCQVDSQVTMMFWYRQQPGQSLTLIATANQGSEATYESGFVIDKFPISRPNLTFSTLTVSNMSPEDSSIYLCSVGTSGRWETQYFGPGTRLLVL.

This sequence joins TRBV7-2 and TRBJ1-3; D not certain. The V end lost 5 bases, the J end lost 1 base, and 6 bases lay between the germline ends. This CDR3 spans 13 amino acids. Looked up from germline, CDR1 is SGHTA and CDR2 is FQGNSA. This chain's CDR3 is CASSHSSGNTIYF. CDR3 nucleotides: TGTGCCAGCAGCCACTCATCTGGAAACACCATATATTTT.

The chain links TRBV11-2 to TRBJ2-3; D not certain. This CDR3 region has 14 residues. V was trimmed by 1 base and J by 7 bases, leaving 12 bases between them. Germline assignment: CDR1 SGHAT and CDR2 FQNNGV. CDR3 sequence: CASSLAGPIYTQYF. The CDR3 bases are TGTGCCAGCAGCTTAGCGGGTCCGATTTATACGCAGTATTTT.

This chain uses TRBV15 with TRBJ2-7; 7 bases line up with TRBD2. Germline assignment: CDR1 LNHNV and CDR2 YYDKDF (reference sequence). V gave up 3 bases and J gave up 6 bases; unmatched junction bases: 11. The CDR3 is 15 amino acids. CDR3 sequence: CATSRQFTGTIEQYF. In nucleotides, the CDR3 is TGTGCCACCAGCAGGCAATTCACCGGGACTATCGAGCAGTACTTC. The complete variable domain, with remaining parts taken from reference TRBV15 and TRBJ2-7, reads DAMVIQNPRYQVTQFGKPVTLSCSQTLNHNVMYWYQQKSSQAPKLLFHYYDKDFNNEADTPDNFQSRRPNTSFCFLDIRSPGLGDTAMYLCATSRQFTGTIEQYFGPGTRLTVT.

The rearrangement uses TRBV20-1 and TRBJ2-5; D unclear. This CDR3 is 11 amino acids long. Deletions cut 5 bases from V and 1 base from J, with 5 bases between. The germline V gene has CDR1 DFQATT and CDR2 SNEGSKA (reference sequence). The CDR3 nucleotides are TGCAGTGCTGAACCCCAAGAGACCCAGTACTTC. Protein sequence: CSAEPQETQYF.

V is TRBV6-5 and J is TRBJ1-2; the D is unclear. The germline gives CDR1 MNHEY, CDR2 SVGAGI. CDR3 size: 16 residues. V was clipped by 0 bases and J by 8 bases, with 19 bases between them. CDR3 sequence: CASSYSGRARRFGYTF. DNA of the CDR3: TGTGCCAGCAGTTACTCGGGGAGGGCGAGGAGGTTCGGCTACACCTTC.

This clone appeared once. The chain combines TRBV7-2 with TRBJ2-7, with a tentative D call TRBD1 (6 bases). Germline CDR1 and CDR2: SGHTA and FQGNSA. The V end lost 2 bases, the J end lost 2 bases, and 7 bases lay between the germline ends. This CDR3 comprises 13 residues. This CDR3 is CASSLNRAYEQYF. In DNA, the CDR3 is TGTGCCAGCAGCTTAAACAGGGCCTACGAGCAGTACTTC.